Given below is one T cell receptor beta chain in context. Its cognate antigen has yet to be identified. No qualities accompany the bases; no much larger clone lies one base away. Other DNA sequences in this sample translate to the same CDR3. The CDR3 spans 14 residues, from the cysteine through the phenylalanine. CDR3 DNA is the only sequence kept; it has 42 bases, read in frame from the first base. The germline V gene encodes CDR1 SGHTA and CDR2 FQGTGA. Trimming removed 0 bases from V and 3 bases from J, leaving 5 bases between the germline ends. TCR CDR3 regions were amplified from genomic DNA by multiplex PCR using the deep immunoSEQ assay. Extracted genomic DNA from each cell subset was spread evenly across all wells of several immunoSEQ 96-well plates, with each plate serving as a replicate. Each replicate PCR for sorted subsets received roughly 0.2 ug genomic DNA, equal to tens of thousands of T cell genomes. The purified libraries were quantified using a Qubit 3.0 fluorometer, sized with a Bioanalyzer 2100, and then quantified again using the KAPA Library Quantification kit. Each immunoSEQ 96-well plate was sequenced on its own single-read 150-cycle Illumina NextSeq 550 flow cell. The study's own analysis went as follows. Because only junctional sequences without quality scores were contained in the immunoSEQ output, filtering matching that applied to full-length reads could not be performed. To assign V/J genes and CDR3, sequences were annotated against IMGT germline references using PyIR, a Python wrapper for IgBLAST v1.9. Reads were removed for weak V/J assignments (E-value above 1e-6), missing CDR3, stop codons, out-of-frame junctions, or ambiguous translated residues. V3J clonotypes were defined as sequences sharing an identical inferred V gene, J gene, and CDR3 amino acid sequence. Percentage overlap between repertoires was calculated by dividing the number of shared unique clonotypes by the size of the smaller repertoire. RTK rarefaction, the Chao1 estimator, and Recon v2.1 estimates of unobserved clonotypes were used to assess repertoire richness. OLGA was used to compute generation probabilities for all TCRbeta clonotypes that the gDNA method yielded from a handful of donors. TCRdb mirrors the immuneACCESS table, restricted to in-frame sequences. Some clones are absent from its copies; in checked studies, under half trace to an unresolved V gene, and the reason for the others is unknown. The V and J calls and clone size come from that table; D and trimming were worked out from the DNA. Here the sample has about 2.1 million clones; about 92% occur a single time. The ten largest make up approximately 1.7% of the sample.

The data stem from a study of shared clonotypes between healthy human individuals (dated by TCRdb to the early 2020s). In terms of the full investigation: A couple of women and a few men aged 18 to 49 years were included in the cohort. To increase sequencing depth and limit assay-specific biases, TCR repertoire library preparation and sequencing were carried out by different laboratories using diverse techniques. The study deeply sequenced blood TCR repertoires of five healthy adults to estimate repertoire size and the extent of clonotype sharing between individuals. Per donor, leukapheresis produced somewhere between about 0.94 and 9 billion PBMCs. For each donor, CD4 naive and CD4 memory were each run on three plates, CD8 naive on two plates, and CD8 memory on one plate.

Results and caveats for the whole study, not just this receptor: Because the study included a small number of donors, the genetic and exposure-history diversity represented was limited. Larger estimated clonotype richness was generally found for naive subsets than for memory subsets. Compared with non-shared clonotypes, clonotypes shared by all four sorted-subset donors had higher generation probabilities. Even with the large sequencing depth, rarefaction of the sorted-subset datasets indicated that sequencing was incomplete. Based on pairwise subsampling, the degree of clonotype sharing among donors was expected to be affected by sequencing depth. When four donors were compared, the shared fraction of clonotypes was about 5.5% for naive CD4, approximately 3.5% for naive CD8, more than 2% for memory CD4, and 0.35% to 0.5% for memory CD8. Sampling was restricted to blood, and TCR repertoires in tissue are likely to differ from TCR repertoires in blood.

CD8 naive samples consisted of CD45RO-negative cells that were positively selected for CCR7, yielding a CD45RA+CCR7+ population without TemRA cells. The donors were healthy, HIV-negative adults who had no recently reported acute infections or vaccinations. Every donor was a Caucasian adult residing in Nashville, Tennessee, USA. Blood was collected by leukapheresis, and PBMCs were isolated by Ficoll-Histopaque density gradient centrifugation and then cryopreserved in liquid nitrogen vapor phase. Analytical flow cytometry was used to check the purity and quantity of every magnetically sorted T cell population. From each sorted fraction, genomic DNA was isolated and quantified by UV absorbance on a Nanodrop 2000c.

This sequence was found in a young man in good health. Some clones in this sample may be carry-over from other donors' samples. Sample: naive CD8+ T cells from PBMCs. In light of the paper, this sample's cell subset or site label describes: CD45RA+CCR7+. The rearrangement joined TRBV7-3 to TRBJ2-2; a tentative D match to TRBD1 spans 5 bases. The DNA reads as follows: TGTGCCAGCAGCTTAACAGGGGACACCGGGGAGCTGTTTTTT. Its translation is CASSLTGDTGELFF. Extended through the reference TRBV7-3 and TRBJ2-2 proteins, this CDR3 yields the full variable domain: GAGVSQTPSNKVTEKGKYVELRCDPISGHTALYWYRQSLGQGPEFLIYFQGTGAADDSGLPNDRFFAVRPEGSVSTLKIQRTERGDSAVYLCASSLTGDTGELFFGEGSRLTVL.